The 14 T cell receptor beta chains given below trace back to one sample, sequenced in a study of T cell repertoires in cytomegalovirus infection. The antigens of these receptors remain unknown. TCRdb processed the reads anew with MiXCR; each CDR3 protein has one entry. There are approximately 990,000 distinct CDR3 sequences in the sample; around 29% occur only once, and more than 12% lies in the top ten. The sample was cultured CD8+ T cells from PBMCs, taken from culture after CMV antigen stimulation. The receptors here all came from a human donor in good health (CMV status not recorded). Some clones in this sample may be carry-over from other donors' samples.

This clonotype was seen repeatedly, ten times or more. DNA for the CDR3: TGTGCCAGCAGCTCCACAGGGGATACCGGGGAGCTGTTTTTT. This sequence encodes CASSSTGDTGELFF. The chain joins TRBV7-9 to TRBJ2-2; 7 bases are a match to TRBD1. The CDR3 has 14 residues. CDR1 is SEHNR, CDR2 FQNEAQ, per germline (reference sequence). J lost 5 bases, V lost 4 bases, and 4 bases had no gene match.

This clonotype appeared a few times. The chain has TRBV28 and TRBJ1-3; TRBD1 aligns across 8 bases. This CDR3 is 19 amino acids long. V was pared by 4 bases and J by 3 bases, with 17 bases of the junction left unmatched. Germline V gives CDR1 MDHEN, CDR2 SYDVKM. CDR3 sequence reads: CASSSPLSDRDDGGNTIYF. CDR3 DNA sequence: TGTGCCAGCAGTTCTCCCCTCTCGGACAGGGATGATGGTGGAAACACCATATATTTT.

This clonotype has more than one count but fewer than ten. The chain has TRBV19 and TRBJ2-1; weak D call: TRBD1 (5 bases). V gave up 3 bases and J gave up 0 bases, with 9 bases separating them. The CDR3 extends over 15 amino acids. CDR1 and CDR2 from the germline V gene are LNHDA and SQIVND (reference sequence). The CDR3 DNA sequence: TGTGCCAGTAGTATGCAGGGCAGCTCCTACAATGAGCAGTTCTTC. Its protein product is CASSMQGSSYNEQFF.

This clonotype has just a few counts. The chain recombines TRBV6-1 with TRBJ2-7; D uncertain. Trimming left V 5 bases short and J 1 base short, with 15 bases between. Germline V lookup: CDR1 MNHNS, CDR2 SASEGT. The CDR3 contains 15 residues. The CDR3 DNA reads as TGTGCCAGCAGTTTAGGACGGATCTCATCCTACGAGCAGTACTTC. Translating it yields CASSLGRISSYEQYF.

The chain links TRBV20-1 to TRBJ2-1; tentative D call: TRBD2 (7 bases). Germline loops: CDR1 DFQATT, CDR2 SNEGSKA (reference sequence). The CDR3 has 11 residues. As DNA, the CDR3 is TGCTCGGGGGGCCTTTACAATGAGCAGTTCTTC. Translated: CSGGLYNEQFF.

The chain is built from TRBV6-2 or TRBV6-3 and TRBJ2-7; 8 nucleotides line up with TRBD1. The V and J ends lost 5 bases and 3 bases, in that order; junction bases with no gene match: 12. There are 16 residues in the CDR3. Germline lookup yields CDR1 MNHEY and CDR2 SVGEGT. The CDR3 protein is CASSPLGQGEFYEQYV. CDR3 sequence (DNA): TGTGCCAGCAGTCCTCTAGGACAGGGCGAGTTCTACGAGCAGTACGTC.

The CDR3 here is CASSRNGQGSNYGYTF. CDR3 nucleotides: TGTGCCAGCAGCCGCAATGGACAGGGCTCTAACTATGGCTACACCTTC. This chain connects TRBV5-6 to TRBJ1-2; 8 nucleotides align to TRBD1. V gave up 4 bases and J gave up 0 bases; unmatched junction bases: 8. CDR3 length: 16 amino acids. Germline CDR1 is SGHDT and CDR2 is YYEEEE.

This clonotype was detected a few times. CDR3 in amino acids: CASKGSDRAGANVLTF. Written as DNA, the CDR3 is TGTGCCAGCAAAGGAAGCGACAGGGCTGGGGCCAACGTCCTGACTTTC. This chain uses TRBV7-6 with TRBJ2-6, with 7 bases matching TRBD1. This CDR3 has 16 residues. V lost 7 bases, J lost 2 bases, and 8 bases stayed unmatched. Germline values: CDR1 SGHVS, CDR2 FNYEAQ.

Only a few counts were recorded for this clonotype. V is TRBV24-1 and J is TRBJ1-1; possible D gene TRBD1, 6 bases. Germline CDR1 is KGHDR and CDR2 is SFDVKD. This CDR3 is 15 amino acids long. Between the trimmed V and J ends, which lost 6 bases and 7 bases, there was a span of 20 bases. CDR3 sequence reads: CATSRVGTPLDEAFF. The CDR3 DNA reads as TGTGCCACCAGTAGGGTCGGGACACCTCTCGATGAAGCTTTCTTT.

This clonotype occurred a few times. V and J are TRBV12-3 or TRBV12-4 and TRBJ1-1; D not resolved. The CDR3 is 8 residues long. Trimming left V 2 bases short and J 14 bases short, with 3 bases between. The CDR3 DNA reads TGTGCCAGCAGTTTACAGTTCTTT. It encodes CASSLQFF.

The CDR3 reads CSARVVGIFSNQPQHF. CDR3 bases: TGCAGTGCTAGAGTGGTCGGGATATTCAGCAATCAGCCCCAGCATTTT. The J gene is TRBJ1-5, the V gene TRBV20-1; no reliable D call. The CDR3 contains 16 residues. V was pared by 1 base and J by 1 base, with 14 bases between. Germline V CDR1 and CDR2: DFQATT, SNEGSKA (reference sequence).

This clonotype was recorded a few times. The chain links TRBV6-6 to TRBJ1-5; tentative D call: TRBD1 (6 bases). V was shortened by 2 bases and J by 0 bases, with 8 bases between the two germline ends. This CDR3 is built from 15 residues. Germline-derived CDR1 and CDR2 are MNHNY and SVGAGI (reference sequence). The CDR3 bases are TGTGCCAGCAGTTACGGACAGAGTAGCAATCAGCCCCAGCATTTT. Protein sequence: CASSYGQSSNQPQHF.

This clonotype was found a few times. J is TRBJ2-7 and V is TRBV7-2, with TRBD1 matching over 7 bases. The V segment lost 5 bases and the J segment 2 bases; nucleotides outside the gene matches: 9. Germline values: CDR1 SGHTA, CDR2 FQGNSA. The length of the CDR3 is 15 residues. The DNA for the CDR3 is TGTGCCAGCAGCGTCCTAGGACAGGAGACCTACGAGCAGTACTTC. Its protein product is CASSVLGQETYEQYF.

In DNA form, the CDR3 reads TGTGCCAGCAGTTGGGGGGTAAGGGGTCAGCCCCAGCATTTT. It codes for CASSWGVRGQPQHF. V and J are TRBV12-3 or TRBV12-4 and TRBJ1-5, with D possibly being TRBD1 (5 bases). V was trimmed by 4 bases and J by 6 bases, leaving 13 bases between them. CDR3 length: 14 amino acids.